This T cell receptor (beta chain) was captured in a study of breast tumors, draining lymph nodes, adjacent tissues (dated by TCRdb to between 2015 and 2016). Context from the whole study: In breast cancer patients, the study compared the TCR beta repertoires of tumor, adjacent nontumor tissue and axillary lymph nodes. In human breast cancer, the study set out to assess how tumor, surrounding tissue and draining lymph node repertoires relate to one another and whether T cells might be exchanged between them.

Paper-wide results and their limitations: T-cell repertoire diversity in tumors was found to be lower than in lymph nodes but higher than in nontumor tissue, and preferential V and J gene usage was observed. Tumor and nontumor tissue repertoires were found to be significantly more similar in luminal-like than in basal-like breast cancer. The study presented the conclusion that tumor T cells originate in lymph nodes as consistent with a hypothesis, not as something directly demonstrated. The data were judged consistent with most tumor T cells deriving from the lymph node and then expanding within tumor tissue.

This clonotype has a handful of counts. Its antigen specificity is not known. Qualities for individual bases were not recorded, and no much larger clone is one base off. Lymph node samples were obtained from the axillary draining lymph nodes of breast cancer patients. Sequencer: Illumina HiSeq 2000. Multiplex PCR amplification was used to generate the TCR beta chain libraries. The amplified TCR beta chain products were analyzed by high-throughput sequencing. The raw public data were reprocessed by TCRdb itself: fastp quality trimming at Q25, MiXCR clonotype calling, in-frame beta chains only. Rows merge per CDR3 protein into single entries with the most common DNA and genes. In all, the sample holds about 180,000 distinct CDR3 sequences, and 30% to 40% of those were seen once. In total, the top ten clones hold around 4% of the sample. V and J are truncated by 3 bases and 4 bases respectively, leaving an intervening sequence of 24 bases. There are 18 amino acids in the CDR3, from cysteine to phenylalanine inclusive. Only CDR3 DNA is held: 54 bases, read in frame from base 1. CDR1 and CDR2 are drawn from the germline V gene: SGHVS, FQNEAQ.

Sequenced input: axillary lymph node tissue. The chain is assembled from TRBV7-8 and TRBJ1-1, with a weak D call of TRBD1 (5 bases match). The sequence was collected from a female donor with breast cancer. Some clones in this sample may be carry-over from other donors' samples. The CDR3 has the sequence CASSFTGPLGFNLTEAFF. The DNA sequence is as follows: TGTGCCAGCAGCTTTACGGGACCCCTCGGCTTTAACCTCACTGAAGCTTTCTTT.